The 10 T cell receptor beta chains listed next were all sequenced from one sample in a study of T cells after yellow fever vaccination. TCRdb re-called the 5' RACE reads through MiXCR, storing one row per CDR3 protein. The sample includes 100,000 to 150,000 distinct CDR3 sequences, approximately 14% seen only once; the top ten take roughly 44%. Sample: CD8+ T cells sorted from PBMCs, taken 5 days after the yellow fever booster vaccination. Source of these receptors: a man aged 18 to 29 who received the YFV17D yellow fever vaccine.

The table lists this clonotype with a few counts. The chain recombines TRBV6-5 with TRBJ2-1, with unresolved D. V was trimmed by 0 bases and J by 6 bases, leaving 6 bases between them. The length of the CDR3 is 13 residues. Per germline, CDR1 MNHEY and CDR2 SVGAGI. Here the CDR3 DNA reads TGTGCCAGCAGTTACTCGGAGTCCAATGAGCAGTTCTTC. Translation: CASSYSESNEQFF.

This clonotype appeared many times. J is TRBJ2-3 and V is TRBV4-3; tentatively, D is TRBD2 (6 bases). V lost 1 base to trimming and J lost 4 bases, with 15 bases between them. CDR1 and CDR2 from the germline V gene are LGHNA and YSLEER. The CDR3 length is 16 residues. The DNA of the CDR3 is TGCGCCAGCAGCCAAGTTACTAGCATTTTCCCAGATACGCAGTATTTT. The encoded protein is CASSQVTSIFPDTQYF.

This clonotype occurred a few times. The CDR3 sequence: CASSQDGRESSDTQYF. DNA for the CDR3: TGCGCCAGCAGCCAAGACGGCAGGGAAAGCTCAGATACGCAGTATTTT. The chain combines TRBV4-3 with TRBJ2-3, with D perhaps TRBD1 (5 bases). Germline values: CDR1 LGHNA, CDR2 YSLEER. The CDR3 runs 16 residues. V lost 0 bases and J 4 bases, leaving 14 bases between the germline ends.

The sample holds a few counts of this clonotype. The V call is TRBV7-3, the J call TRBJ2-1; D is possibly TRBD2 (6 bases). Germline V CDR1 and CDR2: SGHTA, FQGTGA. V was trimmed by 4 bases and J by 9 bases, leaving 13 bases between them. This CDR3 has 13 amino acids. The CDR3 protein is CASSSEGRGEQFF. The DNA of the CDR3 is TGTGCCAGCAGCTCCGAAGGGCGGGGTGAGCAGTTCTTC. Filled out from reference TRBV7-3 and TRBJ2-1, the complete variable domain reads GAGVSQTPSNKVTEKGKYVELRCDPISGHTALYWYRQSLGQGPEFLIYFQGTGAADDSGLPNDRFFAVRPEGSVSTLKIQRTERGDSAVYLCASSSEGRGEQFFGPGTRLTVL.

This clonotype was counted ten times or more. The chain uses TRBV7-9 and TRBJ2-5; no reliable D call. The CDR3 is made up of 13 amino acids. V was cut by 5 bases and J by 1 base, with 8 bases left in between. Germline loops: CDR1 SEHNR, CDR2 FQNEAQ (reference sequence). The CDR3 DNA reads TGTGCCAGCAGCCCCCCAGGCCAAGAGACCCAGTACTTC. It yields the protein CASSPPGQETQYF.

In its sample, this clonotype was seen a few times. V gene TRBV5-1 combines with J gene TRBJ1-1; maybe TRBD1 (5 bases). The V and J ends lost 4 bases and 1 base respectively, with 20 bases between them. The CDR3 sequence is 17 residues long. Germline values: CDR1 SGHRS, CDR2 YFSETQ. The CDR3 loop reads CASSRADQGRSNTEAFF. Here the CDR3 DNA reads TGCGCCAGCAGCAGGGCGGATCAGGGACGGTCGAACACTGAAGCTTTCTTT. Using reference TRBV5-1 and TRBJ1-1 for the parts outside the CDR3, the full variable domain is KAGVTQTPRYLIKTRGQQVTLSCSPISGHRSVSWYQQTPGQGLQFLFEYFSETQRNKGNFPGRFSGRQFSNSRSEMNVSTLELGDSALYLCASSRADQGRSNTEAFFGQGTRLTVV.

The V gene is TRBV4-3, the J gene TRBJ2-1; 9 nucleotides line up with TRBD1. Germline lookup yields CDR1 LGHNA and CDR2 YSLEER. Trimming removed 3 bases from V and 3 bases from J; junction bases left unmatched: 9. The CDR3 is made up of 17 amino acids. In nucleotides, the CDR3 is TGCGCCAGCAGCCACGCGATAGGACAGGGGAACTACAATGAGCAGTTCTTC. Translating gives CASSHAIGQGNYNEQFF.

This clonotype was detected many times. The chain carries TRBV19 and TRBJ1-6, with a tentative D call TRBD1 (6 bases). V gave up 5 bases and J gave up 8 bases, with 16 bases separating them. Looked up from germline, CDR1 is LNHDA and CDR2 is SQIVND (reference sequence). CDR3 length equals 15 residues. As DNA, the CDR3 is TGTGCCAGTAGTGGTACAGGGTCTCGGGATTCACCCCTCCACTTT. It specifies CASSGTGSRDSPLHF. The full variable domain, rest sourced from reference TRBV19 and TRBJ1-6, is DGGITQSPKYLFRKEGQNVTLSCEQNLNHDAMYWYRQDPGQGLRLIYYSQIVNDFQKGDIAEGYSVSREKKESFPLTVTSAQKNPTAFYLCASSGTGSRDSPLHFGNGTRLTVT.

J is TRBJ1-4 and V is TRBV28, with 7 bases aligning to TRBD1. The V gene's germline CDR1 is MDHEN and CDR2 SYDVKM. CDR3 length: 15 amino acids. Trimming took 3 bases from V and 8 from J; bases not matched to a gene: 9. The CDR3 reads CASSLIKGAGEKLFF. The CDR3 coding sequence is TGTGCCAGCAGTTTGATTAAGGGGGCAGGGGAAAAACTGTTTTTT.

The genes are TRBV20-1 and TRBJ2-7, with TRBD1 matching 10 bases. Germline values: CDR1 DFQATT, CDR2 SNEGSKA (reference sequence). This CDR3 region has 15 residues. The trim removed 5 bases at V and 3 bases at J, leaving 10 bases unmatched. CDR3 nucleotide sequence: TGCAGTGCTTCAGACCGGGACAGGGGAAACTACGAGCAGTACGTC. Residues: CSASDRDRGNYEQYV.